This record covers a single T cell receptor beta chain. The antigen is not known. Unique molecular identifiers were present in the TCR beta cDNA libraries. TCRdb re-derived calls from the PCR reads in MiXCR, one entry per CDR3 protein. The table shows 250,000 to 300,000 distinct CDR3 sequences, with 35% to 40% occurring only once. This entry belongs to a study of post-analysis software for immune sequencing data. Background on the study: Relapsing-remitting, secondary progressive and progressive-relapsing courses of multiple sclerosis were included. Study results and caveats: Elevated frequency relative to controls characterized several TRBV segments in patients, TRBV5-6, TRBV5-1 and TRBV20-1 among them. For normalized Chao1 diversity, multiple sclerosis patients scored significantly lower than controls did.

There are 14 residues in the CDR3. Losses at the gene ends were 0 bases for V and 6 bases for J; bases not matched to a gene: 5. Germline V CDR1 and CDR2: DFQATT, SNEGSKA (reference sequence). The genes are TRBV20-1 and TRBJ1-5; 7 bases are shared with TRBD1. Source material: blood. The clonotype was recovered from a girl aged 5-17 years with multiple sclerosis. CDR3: CSARDRTGVQPQHF. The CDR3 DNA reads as TGCAGTGCTAGAGACAGAACAGGGGTTCAGCCCCAGCATTTT.